Listed here are 13 T cell receptor beta chains from one sample, sequenced in a study of blood T cell repertoires in COVID-19. Assay used: immunoSEQ multiplex PCR; TCRdb lists only in-frame clones, some missing. The repertoire holds more than 300,000 clones, with roughly 85% as singletons. The sample comprised PBMCs or T cells enriched from blood (not recorded which). These receptors were collected from a woman in her 30s who had recovered from COVID-19.

This rearrangement joins TRBV5-1 to TRBJ1-4; TRBD1 matches at 10 bases. The J segment lost 7 bases and the V segment lost 0 bases, leaving 3 bases of the junction unmatched. CDR3 length: 15 residues. Germline loops: CDR1 SGHRS, CDR2 YFSETQ. The CDR3 here is CASSLVGTGAEKLFF. The CDR3 DNA is TGCGCCAGCAGCTTGGTAGGGACAGGGGCTGAAAAACTGTTTTTT.

This chain links TRBV5-1 with TRBJ1-1; 8 nucleotides agree with TRBD1. From germline, CDR1 is SGHRS and CDR2 YFSETQ. Germline trimming cut 3 bases from V and 4 bases from J; bases unmatched to any gene: 5. The CDR3 loop spans 14 amino acids. The CDR3 DNA is TGCGCCAGCAGCTCAACAGGGGGTGTCACTGAAGCTTTCTTT. Encoded protein: CASSSTGGVTEAFF.

The chain carries TRBV2 and TRBJ1-6, with D hard to call. The germline V and J ends were trimmed by 4 bases and 0 bases, with 4 bases remaining between them. The CDR3 has 14 amino acids. Per the germline V gene, CDR1 is SNHLY and CDR2 is FYNNEI. The CDR3: CASSASSYNSPLHF. CDR3 DNA sequence: TGTGCCAGCAGTGCTAGCTCCTATAATTCACCCCTCCACTTT.

The chain couples TRBV18 to TRBJ2-1; 7 bases map to TRBD2. Germline trimming cut 3 bases from V and 0 bases from J; bases unmatched to any gene: 5. CDR3 size: 16 residues. Germline lookup yields CDR1 KGHSH and CDR2 LQKENI. In nucleotides, the CDR3 is TGTGCCAGCTCACCGGAGCGGGGTCGCTCCTACAATGAGCAGTTCTTC. The encoded protein is CASSPERGRSYNEQFF.

The chain uses TRBV30 and TRBJ2-7, with TRBD1 identical over 9 bases. CDR3 length: 15 residues. Germline assignment: CDR1 GTSNPN and CDR2 SVGIG (reference sequence). Trimming took 2 bases from V and 6 from J; bases not matched to a gene: 11. CDR3 DNA: TGTGCCTGGAGTCTAATGGGACAGGGAGTGAGCGAGCAGTACTTC. Translation gives CAWSLMGQGVSEQYF.

The chain joins TRBV5-1 to TRBJ2-5; D is perhaps TRBD1 (6 bases). V was cut by 4 bases and J by 4 bases, with 11 bases left in between. The CDR3 runs 13 residues. Germline values: CDR1 SGHRS, CDR2 YFSETQ. Here the CDR3 reads CASSQDRRETQYF. The CDR3 nucleotides read TGCGCCAGCAGCCAAGACAGGAGAGAGACCCAGTACTTC.

This clone was found a few times. For the CDR3, the DNA is TGTGCCAGTCATCGAGACAGGTTCTTTAGCAATCAGCCCCAGCATTTT. Amino acid sequence: CASHRDRFFSNQPQHF. The gene calls are TRBV19 and TRBJ1-5, with D perhaps TRBD1 (6 bases). V lost 8 bases and J lost 0, with 17 bases in between. In germline, CDR1 is LNHDA, CDR2 SQIVND (reference sequence). The CDR3 is 16 amino acids.

The chain employs TRBV19 and TRBJ1-2; perhaps TRBD1 as D (6 bases). Trimming removed 3 bases at V and 8 bases at J, with 13 bases between. This CDR3 is 13 amino acids long. The germline gives CDR1 LNHDA, CDR2 SQIVND (reference sequence). CDR3 sequence: CASSIAQGGGYTF. In nucleotides, the CDR3 is TGTGCCAGTAGTATTGCACAGGGAGGGGGCTACACCTTC.

This clone came up a few times. The chain employs TRBV2 and TRBJ1-4; TRBD1 is a possible D gene (5 bases). The CDR3 runs to 17 residues. Germline-derived CDR1 and CDR2 are SNHLY and FYNNEI. Trimming stripped 6 bases from V and 3 bases from J, with 20 bases between. CDR3 sequence: CASRETALDRSNEKLFF. The CDR3 coding sequence is TGTGCCAGCAGAGAAACGGCCCTCGACAGATCTAATGAAAAACTGTTTTTT.

The gene calls are TRBV30 and TRBJ2-6; D may be TRBD1 (6 bases). Germline CDR1 GTSNPN, CDR2 SVGIG (reference sequence). The CDR3 covers 17 residues. V was cut by 8 bases and J by 4 bases, with 24 bases left in between. The CDR3: CAAGVGTPRTGANVLTF. In DNA form, the CDR3 reads TGTGCCGCGGGTGTGGGGACACCAAGGACCGGGGCCAACGTCCTGACTTTC.

The J gene is TRBJ2-1, the V gene TRBV27; weak D call: TRBD1 (7 bases). CDR3 length: 14 amino acids. Germline values: CDR1 MNHEY, CDR2 SMNVEV (reference sequence). V lost 7 bases, J lost 7 bases, and 17 bases lay in between. The CDR3 spells CASTRQGGRNEQFF. CDR3 bases: TGTGCCAGCACCCGACAGGGAGGTAGGAATGAGCAGTTCTTC.

This clone appeared once. This CDR3 is CASSQDFQGGTGELFF. CDR3 DNA sequence: TGCGCCAGCAGCCAAGATTTCCAGGGAGGCACCGGGGAGCTGTTTTTT. This sequence joins TRBV4-3 and TRBJ2-2; possible D gene TRBD2, 6 bases. Per the germline V gene, CDR1 is LGHNA and CDR2 is YSLEER. This CDR3 comprises 16 residues. Trimming cost V 0 bases and J 4 bases, with 12 bases left between them.

The CDR3 spells CASSFEDPRTEAFF. The CDR3 DNA follows: TGTGCCAGCAGTTTTGAGGATCCAAGGACTGAAGCTTTCTTT. The chain links TRBV28 to TRBJ1-1, with no clear D. The CDR3 sequence is 14 residues long. Germline V lookup: CDR1 MDHEN, CDR2 SYDVKM. V was trimmed by 3 bases and J by 5 bases, leaving 13 bases between them.